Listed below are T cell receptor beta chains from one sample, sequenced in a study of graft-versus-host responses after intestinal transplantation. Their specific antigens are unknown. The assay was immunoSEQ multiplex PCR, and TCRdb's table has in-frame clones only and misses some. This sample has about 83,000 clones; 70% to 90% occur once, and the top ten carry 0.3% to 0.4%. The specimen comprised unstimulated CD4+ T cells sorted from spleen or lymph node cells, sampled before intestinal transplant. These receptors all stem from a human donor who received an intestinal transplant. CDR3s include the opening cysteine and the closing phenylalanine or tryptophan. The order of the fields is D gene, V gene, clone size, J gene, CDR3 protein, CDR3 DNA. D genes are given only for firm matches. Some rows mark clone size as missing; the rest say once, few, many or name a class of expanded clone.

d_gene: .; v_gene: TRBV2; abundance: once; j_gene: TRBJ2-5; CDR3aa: CASTSQWAPRQETQYF; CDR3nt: TGTGCCAGCACCTCCCAGTGGGCCCCCCGTCAAGAGACCCAGTACTTC
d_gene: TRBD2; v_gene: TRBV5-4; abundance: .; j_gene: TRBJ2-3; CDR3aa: CASSSHLVEGGPVMSDTQYF; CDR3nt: TGTGCCAGCAGTTCGCACCTGGTTGAGGGAGGGCCAGTCATGTCAGATACGCAGTATTTT
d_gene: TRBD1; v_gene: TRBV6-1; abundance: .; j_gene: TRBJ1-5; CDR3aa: CASSRTGNQPQHF; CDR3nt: TGTGCCAGCAGTAGGACAGGGAATCAGCCCCAGCATTTT
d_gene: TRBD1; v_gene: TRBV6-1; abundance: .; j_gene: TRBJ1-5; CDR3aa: CASSEGTGGYNRNQPQHF; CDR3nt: TGTGCCAGCAGTGAAGGGACAGGGGGATATAATCGCAATCAGCCCCAGCATTTT
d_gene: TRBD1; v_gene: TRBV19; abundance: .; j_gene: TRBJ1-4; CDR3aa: CASSGTGGTNEKLFF; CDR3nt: TGTGCCAGTTCCGGGACAGGTGGGACTAATGAAAAACTGTTTTTT
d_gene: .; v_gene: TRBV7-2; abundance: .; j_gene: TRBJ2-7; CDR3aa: CASSLGTGNHEQYF; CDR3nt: TGTGCCAGCAGCTTAGGGACCGGGAATCACGAGCAGTACTTC
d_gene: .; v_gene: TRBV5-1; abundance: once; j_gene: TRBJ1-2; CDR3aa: CASSFGGGTYGYTF; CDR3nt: TGCGCCAGCAGCTTCGGGGGAGGCACCTATGGCTACACCTTC
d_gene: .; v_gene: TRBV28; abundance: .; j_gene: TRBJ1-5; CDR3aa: CASQQGQPDQPQHF; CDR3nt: TGTGCCAGCCAGCAGGGGCAGCCAGATCAGCCCCAGCATTTT
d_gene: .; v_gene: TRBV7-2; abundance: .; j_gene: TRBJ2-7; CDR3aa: CASSFSVSPRYEQYF; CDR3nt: TGTGCCAGCAGCTTTTCAGTCTCCCCTCGCTACGAGCAGTACTTC
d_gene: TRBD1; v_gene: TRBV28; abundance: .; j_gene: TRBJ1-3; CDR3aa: CASSRDSLSGNTIYF; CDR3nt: TGTGCCAGCAGTCGGGACAGCTTATCTGGAAACACCATATATTTT
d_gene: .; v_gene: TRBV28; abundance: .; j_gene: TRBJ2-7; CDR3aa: CASSFGQSPLTYEQYF; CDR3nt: TGTGCCAGCAGTTTCGGACAGTCTCCCCTTACCTACGAGCAGTACTTC
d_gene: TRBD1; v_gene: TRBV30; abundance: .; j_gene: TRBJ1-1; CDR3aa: CAWGYQGVMNTEAFF; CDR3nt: TGTGCCTGGGGGTATCAGGGGGTGATGAACACTGAAGCTTTCTTT
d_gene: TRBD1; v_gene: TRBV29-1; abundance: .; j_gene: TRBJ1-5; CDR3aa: CSVPPGQGFHQPQHF; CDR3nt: TGCAGCGTTCCACCGGGACAGGGTTTCCATCAGCCCCAGCATTTT
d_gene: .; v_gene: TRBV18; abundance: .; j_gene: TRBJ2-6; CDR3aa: CASSPQGRGSGANVLTF; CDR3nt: TGTGCCAGCTCACCACAGGGAAGGGGCTCTGGGGCCAACGTCCTGACTTTC
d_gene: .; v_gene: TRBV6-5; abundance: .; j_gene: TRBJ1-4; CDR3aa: CASPSATNEKLFF; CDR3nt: TGTGCCAGCCCGTCCGCAACTAATGAAAAACTGTTTTTT
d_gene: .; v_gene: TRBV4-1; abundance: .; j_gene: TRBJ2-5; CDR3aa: CASSQDRGGYQETQYF; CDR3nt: TGCGCCAGCAGCCAAGATAGGGGAGGTTACCAAGAGACCCAGTACTTC
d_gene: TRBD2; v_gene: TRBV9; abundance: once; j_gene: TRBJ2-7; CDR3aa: CASSAGLAGDSVEQYF; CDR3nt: TGTGCCAGCAGCGCGGGACTAGCGGGAGACTCGGTCGAGCAGTACTTC
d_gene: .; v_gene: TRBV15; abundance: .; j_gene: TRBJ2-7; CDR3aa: CATSRDLAGFSYEQYF; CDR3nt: TGTGCCACCAGCAGAGATCTTGCGGGATTCTCCTACGAGCAGTACTTC
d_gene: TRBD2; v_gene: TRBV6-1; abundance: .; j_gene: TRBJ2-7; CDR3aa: CASSKVAGGSYEQYF; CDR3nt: TGTGCCAGCAGTAAAGTAGCGGGGGGATCCTACGAGCAGTACTTC
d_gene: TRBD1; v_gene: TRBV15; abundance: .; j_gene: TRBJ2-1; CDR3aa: CATSETGERNEQFF; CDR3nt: TGTGCCACCAGCGAAACAGGGGAACGGAATGAGCAGTTCTTC
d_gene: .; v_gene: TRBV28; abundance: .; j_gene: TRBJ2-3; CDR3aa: CASSPGRSADTQYF; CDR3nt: TGTGCCAGCAGTCCGGGTCGGTCCGCAGATACGCAGTATTTT
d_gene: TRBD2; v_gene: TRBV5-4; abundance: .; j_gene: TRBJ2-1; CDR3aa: CASSPGTSSHEQFF; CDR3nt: TGTGCCAGCAGTCCTGGGACTAGCTCGCATGAGCAGTTCTTC
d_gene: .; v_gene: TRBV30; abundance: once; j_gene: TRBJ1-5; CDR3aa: CAWSDPGNYHQPQHF; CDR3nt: TGTGCCTGGAGTGACCCCGGGAACTACCATCAGCCCCAGCATTTT
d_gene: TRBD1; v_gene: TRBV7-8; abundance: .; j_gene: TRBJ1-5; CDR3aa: CASNPTGTHNQPQHF; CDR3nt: TGTGCCAGCAACCCGACAGGGACCCACAATCAGCCCCAGCATTTT
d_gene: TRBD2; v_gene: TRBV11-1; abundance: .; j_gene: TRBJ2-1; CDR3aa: CASSLTREGWNEQFF; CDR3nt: TGTGCCAGCAGCTTAACGAGGGAGGGCTGGAATGAGCAGTTCTTC
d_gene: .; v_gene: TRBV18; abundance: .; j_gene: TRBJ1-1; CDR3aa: CASSPLGAGVVAEAFF; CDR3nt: TGTGCCAGCTCACCACTGGGGGCCGGGGTAGTGGCTGAAGCTTTCTTT
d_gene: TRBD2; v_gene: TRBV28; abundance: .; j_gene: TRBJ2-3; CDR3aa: CASSFIGRGLAGGSTDTQYF; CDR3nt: TGTGCCAGCAGTTTCATCGGTCGTGGACTAGCGGGAGGATCCACAGATACGCAGTATTTT
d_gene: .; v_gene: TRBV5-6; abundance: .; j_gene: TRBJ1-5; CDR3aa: CASSPYGRAHQPQHF; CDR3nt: TGTGCCAGCAGCCCGTATGGCAGGGCCCACCAGCCCCAGCATTTT
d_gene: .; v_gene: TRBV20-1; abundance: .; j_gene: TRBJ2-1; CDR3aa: CSARVGGRQFF; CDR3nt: TGCAGTGCTAGAGTCGGGGGACGGCAGTTCTTC
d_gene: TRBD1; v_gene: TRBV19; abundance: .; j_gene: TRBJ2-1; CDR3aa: CASSHRDRGGGEQFF; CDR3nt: TGTGCCAGTAGTCACCGGGACAGGGGAGGAGGTGAGCAGTTCTTC
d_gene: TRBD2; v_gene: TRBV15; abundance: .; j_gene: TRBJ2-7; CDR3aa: CATSEESGRQDEQYF; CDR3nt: TGTGCCACCAGCGAAGAAAGCGGGAGACAGGACGAGCAGTACTTC
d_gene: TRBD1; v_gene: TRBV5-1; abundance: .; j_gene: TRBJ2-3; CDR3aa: CASSLQGATDTQYF; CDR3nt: TGCGCCAGCAGCCTACAGGGGGCCACAGATACGCAGTATTTT
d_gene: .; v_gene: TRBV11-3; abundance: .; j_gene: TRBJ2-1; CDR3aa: CASSLPGNMEQFF; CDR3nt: TGTGCCAGCAGCTTGCCAGGGAATATGGAGCAGTTCTTC
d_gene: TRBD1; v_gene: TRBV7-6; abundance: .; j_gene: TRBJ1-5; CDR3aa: CASSATGTGPQHF; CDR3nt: TGTGCCAGCAGCGCGACAGGGACGGGGCCCCAGCATTTT
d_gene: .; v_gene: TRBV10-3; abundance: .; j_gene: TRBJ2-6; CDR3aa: CAISDKRPSSGANVLTF; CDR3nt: TGTGCCATCAGTGACAAGAGGCCGAGCTCTGGGGCCAACGTCCTGACTTTC
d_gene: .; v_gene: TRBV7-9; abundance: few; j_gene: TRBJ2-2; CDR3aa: CASSFGLTGELFF; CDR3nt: TGTGCCAGCAGCTTCGGGTTAACCGGGGAGCTGTTTTTT
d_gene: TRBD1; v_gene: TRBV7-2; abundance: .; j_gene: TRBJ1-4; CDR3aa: CASSPQGRGEKLFF; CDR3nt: TGTGCCAGCAGCCCACAGGGGCGGGGAGAAAAACTGTTTTTT